The subject of this entry is one T cell receptor beta chain. What it binds is not known. V trimming: 1 base; J trimming: 5 bases; junction bases outside the gene matches: 9. The CDR3 is made up of 18 amino acids. Germline lookup yields CDR1 SGHNT and CDR2 YENEEA. The data belong to a study of T cell responses to AZD1222 COVID-19 vaccine. Findings and caveats of the study: The donor cohort was predominantly white British with a female majority, and clonal diversity may have been underestimated. Regions 160-218 and 743-854 held dominance among vaccine-associated CD4 TCRs, which spanned spike.

TCRdb's copy holds only in-frame clones and misses some; the assay was immunoSEQ multiplex PCR. The sample has fewer than 120,000 clones, roughly 89% seen once; the top ten hold roughly 14%. This chain connects TRBV11-3 to TRBJ2-3, with 13 bases aligning to TRBD2. The receptor was isolated from an adult who received the AZD1222 COVID-19 vaccine. The source material was peripheral blood, sampled 28 days after the second AZD1222 dose. The CDR3 nucleotides read TGTGCCAGCAGCTTAGGTACTAGCGGGGGGGCCGGGGAAGATACGCAGTATTTT. Amino acids: CASSLGTSGGAGEDTQYF.